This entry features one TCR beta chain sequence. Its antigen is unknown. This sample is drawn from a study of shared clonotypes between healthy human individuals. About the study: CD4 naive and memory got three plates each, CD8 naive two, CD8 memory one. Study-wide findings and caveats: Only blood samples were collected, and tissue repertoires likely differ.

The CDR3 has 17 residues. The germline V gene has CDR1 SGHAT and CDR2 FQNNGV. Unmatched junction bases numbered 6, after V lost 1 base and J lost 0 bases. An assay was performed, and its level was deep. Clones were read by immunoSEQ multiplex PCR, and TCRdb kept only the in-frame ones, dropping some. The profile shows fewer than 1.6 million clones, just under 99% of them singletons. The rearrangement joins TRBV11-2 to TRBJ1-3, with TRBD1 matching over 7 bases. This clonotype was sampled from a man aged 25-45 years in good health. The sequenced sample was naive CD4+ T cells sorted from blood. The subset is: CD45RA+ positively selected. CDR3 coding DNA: TGTGCCAGCAGCTTAGTAGGGGGCAGCACCTCTGGAAACACCATATATTTT. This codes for CASSLVGGSTSGNTIYF.